This T cell receptor (beta chain) was retrieved from a study of blood T cell repertoires in COVID-19. Data came from immunoSEQ multiplex PCR; TCRdb stores just in-frame clones and leaves some out. The sample shows tens of thousands of clones, around 80% of them seen only once. V lost 8 bases and J lost 4, with 11 bases in between. This CDR3 contains 12 residues. The V gene's germline CDR1 is MNHEY and CDR2 SVGAGI. The sequenced material came from peripheral blood. The J gene is TRBJ1-2, the V gene TRBV6-5; D may be TRBD1 (5 bases). The sequence was obtained from a human donor in a cohort sampled during active COVID-19. This CDR3 is CASWGGGYGYTF. CDR3 sequence (DNA): TGTGCCAGCTGGGGGGGAGGCTATGGCTACACCTTC.